Listed below are T cell receptor beta chains from one sample, sequenced in a study of CD8 T cells in Susac syndrome. TCRdb used MiXCR to reprocess the immunoSEQ multiplex PCR reads, holding one entry per CDR3 protein. The sample lists 150,000 to 200,000 distinct CDR3 sequences, 80% to 95% occurring once. The source material was CD4+ T cells from PBMCs. The receptors were sampled from a human donor in good health. Both conserved end residues are trimmed from each CDR3.

TRBV6-6	TRBJ1-2	ASSSGVSHYGYT
TRBV2	TRBJ2-5	ASSEGGTSWRETQY
TRBV2	TRBJ2-7	ASSETGKNNEQY
TRBV5-1	TRBJ1-4	ASSLAGWNEKLF
TRBV12-5	TRBJ2-1	ASAGTSGNEQF
TRBV2	TRBJ2-3	ASSEIQSTDTQY
TRBV6-1	TRBJ1-5	ASSPRGTAYSNQPQH
TRBV14	TRBJ1-2	ASSRTGGGSPEGYT
TRBV20-1	TRBJ2-5	SARDFVSRETQY
TRBV12-3/TRBV12-4	TRBJ1-3	ASSGQVPSGNTIY
TRBV4-1	TRBJ1-3	ASSSQEASGVSGNTIY
TRBV7-9	TRBJ2-7	ASSLGQGYAQY
TRBV20-1	TRBJ1-1	SAGTDNTEAF
TRBV10-3	TRBJ2-5	AISPSTGWETQY
TRBV2	TRBJ1-6	ASRPDPGPLH
TRBV6-2/TRBV6-3	TRBJ2-5	ASSNWTAKETQY
TRBV15	TRBJ2-5	ATSRDRGAGETQY
TRBV29-1	TRBJ2-3	SVEGGGTMGTDTQY
TRBV3-1	TRBJ2-7	ASSLLSVSTSEQY
TRBV7-9	TRBJ2-7	ASRPTGGNEQY
TRBV7-2	TRBJ2-1	ASSLQIAGGNEQF
TRBV29-1	TRBJ2-2	SVEQTNTGELF
TRBV5-4	TRBJ2-3	ASRMTGSNTDTQY
TRBV30	TRBJ2-5	AWSVSLAPETQY
TRBV4-1	TRBJ2-3	ASSWDLTDTQY
TRBV10-2	TRBJ2-3	ASSEPSGGAVDTQY
TRBV4-1	TRBJ2-5	ASSQVGTVQETQY
TRBV20-1	TRBJ2-7	SASLGARGYEQY
TRBV7-2	TRBJ2-7	ASSPMYEQY
TRBV6-5	TRBJ2-7	ASRTGQRGSYEQY
TRBV7-2	TRBJ2-2	ASSSRYGQNTGELF
TRBV5-1	TRBJ1-1	ASSFRDNTEAF
TRBV20-1	TRBJ1-2	SARVFGTGNLYGYT
TRBV2	TRBJ2-1	ASSESSWGRDEQF
TRBV11-2	TRBJ1-5	ASSGQGAGYQPQH
TRBV4-2	TRBJ1-2	ASSRTDGNYGYT
TRBV9	TRBJ2-1	ASTSSGGFSYNEQF
TRBV5-6	TRBJ2-2	ASSLAASGVGTGELF
TRBV10-3	TRBJ2-2	AISEWGGNTGELF
TRBV12-3/TRBV12-4	TRBJ2-1	ASTLRQGSYNEQF
TRBV11-2	TRBJ2-7	ASSRPTIYEQY
TRBV5-1	TRBJ2-2	ASSTTSTGELF
TRBV10-3	TRBJ1-6	ANRGGDSPLH
TRBV30	TRBJ1-2	AWSQYGGGGYT
TRBV9	TRBJ1-2	ASSARDRGGYGYT
TRBV19	TRBJ1-5	ASSMDRARDQPQH
TRBV21-1	TRBJ2-5	ASSKALRGHGETQY
TRBV11-2	TRBJ2-1	ASSSGGFGNEQF
TRBV20-1	TRBJ2-3	SARDRADTQY
TRBV6-1	TRBJ1-5	ASRGDRVLQH
TRBV5-1	TRBJ1-1	ASSDRNVLNTEAF
TRBV12-5	TRBJ2-5	ASGPPPQETQY
TRBV2	TRBJ1-2	ASSGDRNYGYT
TRBV29-1	TRBJ2-3	SAPGQSTDTQY
TRBV3-1	TRBJ2-1	ASSQWGSGAYNEQF
TRBV10-3	TRBJ2-1	AISEWNGLAGNEQF
TRBV29-1	TRBJ2-4	SVDQGSRNIQY
TRBV6-2/TRBV6-3	TRBJ2-3	ASRDPGTAGDTQY